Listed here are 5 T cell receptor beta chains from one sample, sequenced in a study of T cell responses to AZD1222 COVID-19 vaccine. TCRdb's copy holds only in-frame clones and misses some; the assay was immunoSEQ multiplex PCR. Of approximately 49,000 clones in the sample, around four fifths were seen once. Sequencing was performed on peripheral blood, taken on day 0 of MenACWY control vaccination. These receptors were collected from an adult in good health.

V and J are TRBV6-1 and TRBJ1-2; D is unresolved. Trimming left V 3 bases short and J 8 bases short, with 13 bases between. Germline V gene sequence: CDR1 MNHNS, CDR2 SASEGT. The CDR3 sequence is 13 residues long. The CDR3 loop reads CASSDGLQGGYTF. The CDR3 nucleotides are TGTGCCAGCAGTGACGGCCTTCAAGGGGGCTACACCTTC.

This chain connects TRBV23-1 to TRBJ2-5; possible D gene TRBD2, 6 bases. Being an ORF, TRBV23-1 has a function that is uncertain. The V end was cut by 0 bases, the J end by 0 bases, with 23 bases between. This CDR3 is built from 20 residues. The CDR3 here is CASSQSSRAGGGHYQETQYF. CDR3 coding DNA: TGCGCCAGCAGTCAATCGAGTAGGGCAGGCGGAGGGCATTACCAAGAGACCCAGTACTTC.

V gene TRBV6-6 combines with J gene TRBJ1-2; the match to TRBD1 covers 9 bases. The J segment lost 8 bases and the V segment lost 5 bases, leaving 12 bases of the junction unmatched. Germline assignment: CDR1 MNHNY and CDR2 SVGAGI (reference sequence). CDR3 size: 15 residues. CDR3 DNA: TGTGCCAGCAGTCCTCAGGGACAGGGACTATTGGGCTACACCTTC. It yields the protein CASSPQGQGLLGYTF.

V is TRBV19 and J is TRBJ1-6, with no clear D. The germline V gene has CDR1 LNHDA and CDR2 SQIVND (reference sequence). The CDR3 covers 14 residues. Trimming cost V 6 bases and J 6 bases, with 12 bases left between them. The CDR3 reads CASRRVGSNSPLHF. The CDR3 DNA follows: TGTGCCAGTAGGCGGGTGGGTTCTAATTCACCCCTCCACTTT.

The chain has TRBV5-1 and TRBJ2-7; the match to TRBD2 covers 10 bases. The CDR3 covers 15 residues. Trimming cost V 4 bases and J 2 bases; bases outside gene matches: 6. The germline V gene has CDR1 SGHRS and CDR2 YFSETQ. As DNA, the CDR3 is TGCGCCAGCAGCCCCCGGACTAGCGGAACCTACGAGCAGTACTTC. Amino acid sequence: CASSPRTSGTYEQYF.